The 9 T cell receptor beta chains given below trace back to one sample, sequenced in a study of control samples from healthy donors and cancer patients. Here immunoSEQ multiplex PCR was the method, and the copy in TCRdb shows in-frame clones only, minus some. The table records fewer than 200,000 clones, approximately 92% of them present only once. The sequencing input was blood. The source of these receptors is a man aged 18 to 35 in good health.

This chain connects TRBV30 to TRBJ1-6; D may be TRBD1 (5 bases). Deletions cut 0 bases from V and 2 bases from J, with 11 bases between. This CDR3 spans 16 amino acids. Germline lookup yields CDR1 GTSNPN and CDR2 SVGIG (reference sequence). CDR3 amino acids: CAWSVRGGAYNSPLHF. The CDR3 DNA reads TGTGCCTGGAGTGTACGGGGAGGGGCCTATAATTCACCCCTCCACTTT.

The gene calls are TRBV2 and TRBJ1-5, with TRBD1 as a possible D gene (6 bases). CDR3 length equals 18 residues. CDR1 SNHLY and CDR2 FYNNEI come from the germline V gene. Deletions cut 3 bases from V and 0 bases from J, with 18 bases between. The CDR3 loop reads CASSDGVGQKYSNQPQHF. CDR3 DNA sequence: TGTGCCAGCAGTGATGGCGTGGGACAAAAATATAGCAATCAGCCCCAGCATTTT.

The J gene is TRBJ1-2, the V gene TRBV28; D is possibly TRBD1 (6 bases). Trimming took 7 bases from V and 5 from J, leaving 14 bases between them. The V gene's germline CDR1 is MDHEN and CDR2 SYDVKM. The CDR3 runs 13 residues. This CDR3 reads CASTTGISYGYTF. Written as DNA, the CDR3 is TGTGCCAGCACTACAGGGATATCGTATGGCTACACCTTC.

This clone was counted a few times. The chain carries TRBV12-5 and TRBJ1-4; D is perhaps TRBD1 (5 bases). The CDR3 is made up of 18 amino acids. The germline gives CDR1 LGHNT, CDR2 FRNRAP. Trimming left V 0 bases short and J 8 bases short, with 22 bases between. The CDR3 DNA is TGTGCTAGTGGTTTGGTGGGGGATGGGGGGGTCGCGGTGGAAAAACTGTTTTTT. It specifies CASGLVGDGGVAVEKLFF.

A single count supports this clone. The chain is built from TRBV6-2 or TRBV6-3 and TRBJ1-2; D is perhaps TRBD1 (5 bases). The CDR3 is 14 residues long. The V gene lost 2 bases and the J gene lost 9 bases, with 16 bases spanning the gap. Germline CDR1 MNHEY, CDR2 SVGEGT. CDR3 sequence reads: CASSYQGNRGRYTF. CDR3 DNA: TGTGCCAGCAGTTACCAGGGCAACCGTGGTCGCTACACCTTC.

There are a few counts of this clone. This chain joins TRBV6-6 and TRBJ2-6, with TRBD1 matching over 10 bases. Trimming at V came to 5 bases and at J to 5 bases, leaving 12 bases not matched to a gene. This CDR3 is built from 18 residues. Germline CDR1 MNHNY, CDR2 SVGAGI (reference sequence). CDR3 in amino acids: CASSPGGQGKLWANVLTF. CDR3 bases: TGTGCCAGCAGTCCAGGGGGACAGGGGAAGCTCTGGGCCAACGTCCTGACTTTC.

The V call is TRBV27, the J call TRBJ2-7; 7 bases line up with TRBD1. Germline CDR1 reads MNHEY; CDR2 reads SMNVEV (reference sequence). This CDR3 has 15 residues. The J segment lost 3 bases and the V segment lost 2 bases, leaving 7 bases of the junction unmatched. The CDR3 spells CASSLNPGQHYEQYF. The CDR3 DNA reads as TGTGCCAGCAGTTTAAACCCGGGACAGCACTACGAGCAGTACTTC.

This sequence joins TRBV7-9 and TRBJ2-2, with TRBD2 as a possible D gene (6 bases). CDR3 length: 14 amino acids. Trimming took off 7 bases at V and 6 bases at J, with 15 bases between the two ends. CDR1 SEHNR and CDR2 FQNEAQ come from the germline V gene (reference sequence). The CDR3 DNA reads TGTGCCAGCACCTTCAACGGGGGATCCGGGGAGCTGTTTTTT. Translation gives CASTFNGGSGELFF. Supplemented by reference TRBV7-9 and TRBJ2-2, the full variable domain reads DTGVSQNPRHKITKRGQNVTFRCDPISEHNRLYWYRQTLGQGPEFLTYFQNEAQLEKSRLLSDRFSAERPKGSFSTLEIQRTEQGDSAMYLCASTFNGGSGELFFGEGSRLTVL.

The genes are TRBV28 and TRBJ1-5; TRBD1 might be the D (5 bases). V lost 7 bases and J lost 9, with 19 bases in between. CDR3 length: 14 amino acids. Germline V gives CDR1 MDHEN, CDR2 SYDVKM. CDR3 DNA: TGTGCCAGCAATTGGAGGGGTGTCTTCGGGCCCCAGCATTTT. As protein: CASNWRGVFGPQHF.